Many counts were recorded for the clone carrying this T cell receptor (beta chain). This sample was included in a study of kidney transplant recipient with SARS-CoV-2 infection. With 5 bases removed from V and 4 bases from J, the gap between germline ends came to 11 bases. From germline, CDR1 is SNHLY and CDR2 FYNNEI. The CDR3 totals 13 residues. A single record per CDR3 protein comes from TCRdb applying MiXCR to the reads. The sample records about 250,000 distinct CDR3 sequences, about 30% being singletons. The material sequenced was a blood sample, taken at baseline and on day 111 from a kidney transplant recipient. The J gene is TRBJ1-2, the V gene TRBV2, with a tentative D call TRBD1 (5 bases). The receptor's source is a male patient in his 30s who had COVID-19 and was a kidney transplant recipient. A share of the T cells may be of graft donor origin. This chain's CDR3 is CASSPDSLYGYTF. CDR3 nucleotides: TGTGCCAGCAGTCCTGACAGCCTCTATGGCTACACCTTC.